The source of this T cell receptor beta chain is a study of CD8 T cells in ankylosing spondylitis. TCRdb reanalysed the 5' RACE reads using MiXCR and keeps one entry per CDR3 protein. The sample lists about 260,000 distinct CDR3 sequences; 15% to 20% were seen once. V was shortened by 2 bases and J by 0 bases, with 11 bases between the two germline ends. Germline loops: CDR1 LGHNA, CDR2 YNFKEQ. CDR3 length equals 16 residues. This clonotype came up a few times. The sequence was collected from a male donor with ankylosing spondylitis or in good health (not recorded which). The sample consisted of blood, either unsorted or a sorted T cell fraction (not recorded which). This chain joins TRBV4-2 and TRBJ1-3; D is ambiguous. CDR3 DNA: TGTGCCAGCAGCCAACGAGCGGGGAGCTCTGGAAACACCATATATTTT. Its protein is CASSQRAGSSGNTIYF.